A single TCR beta chain is shown here with its context. Its antigen is currently not known. Per-base qualities were not stored, and no clone one base away is much larger. These data belong to a study of early T cells in non-severe SARS-CoV-2 infection (dated by TCRdb to the early 2020s). With respect to the entire study: Because TCR sequencing relied on bulk RNA taken from unsorted whole blood, pairing of alpha and beta chains was not possible. Results the study describes overall, beyond this receptor: VDJdb matching was skewed toward anti-spike CD8 responses, so virus-specific expansions were likely underestimated and private and CD4 specificities were missed.

Set within a cohort of healthcare workers in London, UK, this nested case-control study involved weekly PCR testing of nasopharyngeal swabs along with blood sampling. Healthcare workers were recruited during the week of the UK lockdown, between 23 and 31 March 2020, and followed weekly for up to about 15 weeks. Library preparation used 5' RACE. For sequencing, a NextSeq 500 was employed. Unique molecular identifiers were attached to individual cDNA molecules in the TCR library protocol so that sequencing error and PCR bias could be corrected. Both TCR alpha and beta chains were sequenced, and tight co-correlation was observed between alpha and beta sequence abundances in each sample. The paper's processing steps were these. V gene, J gene and CDR3 annotation of TCR sequences was performed with Decombinator V4. TCRs were defined as expanded if a significant change between any two time points was detected under a Poisson model with p below 0.0001. TCR abundances were normalised to the total number of TCRs sequenced in each sample and reported as counts per million. VDJdb, accessed 1 November 2021, was searched for CMV, EBV and SARS-CoV-2 annotated TCRs, excluding TCRs annotated for multiple antigens. TCRdb handled the public reads itself, with Q25 trimming in fastp and clone calling in MiXCR, and kept productive beta chains. Here each entry gathers all rows of one CDR3 protein and keeps the most common genes and DNA. The V and J calls reflect TCRdb's pipeline rather than the authors' work. The table for this sample lists over 85,000 distinct CDR3 sequences; around 17% of them were counted only once. The biggest ten clones account for roughly 1.3% of the sample.

Sequences were obtained from whole blood. The receptor was derived from an adult who was a healthcare worker with PCR-confirmed SARS-CoV-2 infection or an uninfected control (not recorded which).

In nucleotides, the sequence is TGTGCCAGCAGTTACCGTGGGGCCTTGAGCTCCTACAATGAGCAGTTCTTC. This sequence encodes CASSYRGALSSYNEQFF. This chain joins TRBV6-6 to TRBJ2-1; a tentative D call is TRBD1 (5 bases match). V and J lose 2 bases and 0 bases, and a span of 14 bases separates them. CDR3 length: 17 amino acids, cysteine to phenylalanine. This entry keeps only the CDR3 DNA: 51 bases, framed from base 1. CDR1 MNHNY and CDR2 SVGAGI were looked up in the germline V gene (reference sequence).